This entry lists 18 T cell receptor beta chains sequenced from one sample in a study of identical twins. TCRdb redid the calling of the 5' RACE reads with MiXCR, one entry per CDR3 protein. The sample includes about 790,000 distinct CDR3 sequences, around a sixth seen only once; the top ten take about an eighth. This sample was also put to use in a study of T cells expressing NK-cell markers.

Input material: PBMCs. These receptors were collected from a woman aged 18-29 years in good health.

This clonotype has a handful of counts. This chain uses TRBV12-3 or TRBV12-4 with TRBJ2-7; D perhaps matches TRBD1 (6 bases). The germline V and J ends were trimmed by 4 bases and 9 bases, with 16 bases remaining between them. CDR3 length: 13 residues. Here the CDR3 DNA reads TGTGCCAGCAGTTGGACAGACTACCTGGGGCAGTACTTC. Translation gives CASSWTDYLGQYF.

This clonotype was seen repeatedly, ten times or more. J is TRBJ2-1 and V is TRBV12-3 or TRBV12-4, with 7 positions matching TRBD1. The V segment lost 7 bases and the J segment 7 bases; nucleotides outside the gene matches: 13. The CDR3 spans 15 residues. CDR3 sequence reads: CASNLDRARTNEQFF. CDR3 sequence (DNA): TGTGCCAGCAATCTAGACAGGGCGCGAACGAATGAGCAGTTCTTC.

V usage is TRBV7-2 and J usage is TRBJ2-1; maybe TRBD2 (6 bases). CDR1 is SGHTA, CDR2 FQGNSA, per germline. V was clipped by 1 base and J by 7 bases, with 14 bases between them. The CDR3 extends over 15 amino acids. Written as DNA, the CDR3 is TGTGCCAGCAGCTTAGTTTTCCTAGCGCCTAATGAGCAGTTCTTC. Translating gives CASSLVFLAPNEQFF. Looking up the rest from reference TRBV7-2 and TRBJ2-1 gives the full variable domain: GAGVSQSPSNKVTEKGKDVELRCDPISGHTALYWYRQSLGQGLEFLIYFQGNSAPDKSGLPSDRFSAERTGGSVSTLTIQRTQQEDSAVYLCASSLVFLAPNEQFFGPGTRLTVL.

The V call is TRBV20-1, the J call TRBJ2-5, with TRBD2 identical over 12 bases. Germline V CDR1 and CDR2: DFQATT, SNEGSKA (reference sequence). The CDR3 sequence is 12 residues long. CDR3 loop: CSPLAGGETQYF. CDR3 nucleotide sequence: TGCAGCCCACTAGCGGGAGGAGAGACCCAGTACTTC.

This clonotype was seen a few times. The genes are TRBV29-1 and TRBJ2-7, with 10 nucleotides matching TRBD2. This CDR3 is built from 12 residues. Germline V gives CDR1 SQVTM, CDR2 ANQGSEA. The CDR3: CSSLAGEGEQYF. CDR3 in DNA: TGCAGTAGTCTAGCGGGAGAGGGTGAGCAGTACTTC.

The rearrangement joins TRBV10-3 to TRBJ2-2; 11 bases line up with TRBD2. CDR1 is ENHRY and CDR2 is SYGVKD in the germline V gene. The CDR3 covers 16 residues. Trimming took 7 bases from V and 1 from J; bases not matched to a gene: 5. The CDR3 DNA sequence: TGTGCCATCACCTCTAGCGGGGGGATGAACACCGGGGAGCTGTTTTTT. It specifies CAITSSGGMNTGELFF.

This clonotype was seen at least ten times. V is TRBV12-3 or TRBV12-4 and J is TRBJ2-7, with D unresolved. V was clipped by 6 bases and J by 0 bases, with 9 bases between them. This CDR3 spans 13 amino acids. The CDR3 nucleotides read TGTGCCAGCAGGTGGGCAGCCTCCTACGAGCAGTACTTC. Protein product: CASRWAASYEQYF.

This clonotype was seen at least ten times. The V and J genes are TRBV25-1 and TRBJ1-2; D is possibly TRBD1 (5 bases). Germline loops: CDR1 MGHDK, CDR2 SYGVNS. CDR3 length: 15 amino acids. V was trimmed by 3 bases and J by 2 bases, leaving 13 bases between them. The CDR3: CASSDQGMANYGYTF. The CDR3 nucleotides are TGTGCCAGCAGTGATCAGGGAATGGCCAACTATGGCTACACCTTC.

This chain's CDR3 is CSARDPLAGNNEQFF. The CDR3 coding sequence is TGCAGTGCTAGAGATCCACTAGCGGGAAACAATGAGCAGTTCTTC. This chain joins TRBV20-1 and TRBJ2-1; 10 bases fit TRBD2. The germline V gene encodes CDR1 DFQATT and CDR2 SNEGSKA (reference sequence). The V segment lost 0 bases and the J segment 5 bases; nucleotides outside the gene matches: 4. The CDR3 is 15 amino acids.

CDR3 amino acids: CASSWNSGGAGETQYF. As DNA, the CDR3 is TGCGCCAGCAGCTGGAATAGCGGGGGGGCCGGAGAGACCCAGTACTTC. V usage is TRBV5-1 and J usage is TRBJ2-5, with 11 positions matching TRBD2. This CDR3 is 16 amino acids long. The V gene's germline CDR1 is SGHRS and CDR2 YFSETQ. Trimming removed 3 bases from V and 4 bases from J; junction bases left unmatched: 8.

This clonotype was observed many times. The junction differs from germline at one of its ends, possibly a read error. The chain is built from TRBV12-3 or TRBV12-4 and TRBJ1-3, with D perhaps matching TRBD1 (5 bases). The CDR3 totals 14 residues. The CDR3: CASSLGVSGNTIYF. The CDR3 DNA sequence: TGTGCCAGCAGCTTAGGGGTCTCTGGAAACACCATATATTTT.

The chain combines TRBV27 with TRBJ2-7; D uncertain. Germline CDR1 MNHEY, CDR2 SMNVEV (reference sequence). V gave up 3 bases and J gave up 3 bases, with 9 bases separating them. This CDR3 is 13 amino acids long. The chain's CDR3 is CASSLRQNYEQYF. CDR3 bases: TGTGCCAGCAGTTTGCGGCAGAACTACGAGCAGTACTTC.

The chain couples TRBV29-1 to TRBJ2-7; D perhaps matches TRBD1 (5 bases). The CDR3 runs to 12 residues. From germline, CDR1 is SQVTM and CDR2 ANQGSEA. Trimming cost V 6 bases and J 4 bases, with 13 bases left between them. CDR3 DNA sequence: TGCAGCGTGGGCGTAGGGGTGTACGAGCAGTACTTC. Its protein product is CSVGVGVYEQYF.

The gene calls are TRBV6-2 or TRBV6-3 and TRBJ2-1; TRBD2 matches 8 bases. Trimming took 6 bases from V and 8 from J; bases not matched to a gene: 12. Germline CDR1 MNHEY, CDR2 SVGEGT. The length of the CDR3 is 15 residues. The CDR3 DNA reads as TGTGCCAGCAGCCCCCCAACGGGAGGGCCGGATGAGCAGTTCTTC. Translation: CASSPPTGGPDEQFF.

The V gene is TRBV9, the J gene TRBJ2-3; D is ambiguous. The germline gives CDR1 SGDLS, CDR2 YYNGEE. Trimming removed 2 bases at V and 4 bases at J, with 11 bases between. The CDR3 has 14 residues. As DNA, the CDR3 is TGTGCCAGCAGCGTGGGTAATGTGGCAGATACGCAGTATTTT. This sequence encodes CASSVGNVADTQYF.

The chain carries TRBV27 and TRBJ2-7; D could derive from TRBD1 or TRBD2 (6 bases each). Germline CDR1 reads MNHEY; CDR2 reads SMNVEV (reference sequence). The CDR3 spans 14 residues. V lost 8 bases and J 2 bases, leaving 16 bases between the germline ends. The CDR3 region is CASRRGGQAYEQYF. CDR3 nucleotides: TGTGCCAGCCGAAGAGGGGGGCAGGCCTACGAGCAGTACTTC.

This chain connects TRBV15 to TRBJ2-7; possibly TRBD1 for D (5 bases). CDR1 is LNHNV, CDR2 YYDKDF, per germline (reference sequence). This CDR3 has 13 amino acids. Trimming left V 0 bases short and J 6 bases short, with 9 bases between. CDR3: CATSREGVGEQYF. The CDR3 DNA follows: TGTGCCACCAGCAGAGAAGGGGTCGGCGAGCAGTACTTC.

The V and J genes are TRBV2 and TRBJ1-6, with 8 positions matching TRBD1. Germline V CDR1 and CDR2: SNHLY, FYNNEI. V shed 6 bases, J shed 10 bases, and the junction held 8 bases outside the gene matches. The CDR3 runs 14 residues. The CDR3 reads CASRETGAFSPLHF. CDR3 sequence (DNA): TGTGCCAGCAGGGAGACAGGGGCATTCTCACCCCTCCACTTT.